A selection of T cell receptor beta chains follows, all from one sample in a study of T cell repertoires in cytomegalovirus infection. TCRdb itself ran the reads through MiXCR, one entry per CDR3 protein. Of 630,000 or so distinct CDR3 sequences in the sample, approximately 24% were seen once. The sequencing sample was made of CD8+ T cells from PBMCs. The receptors were gathered from a human donor in good health (CMV status not recorded). Some clones in this sample may be carry-over from other donors' samples. CDR3s include the opening cysteine and the closing phenylalanine or tryptophan. The D gene is left open where the match is weak. The size field is filled for only some rows; it gives once, few, many or a size class.

cdr3_nt cdr3_aa d_call clone_size j_call cdr3_length v_call
TGTGCCAGCAGCTTAGAAGTGTGGGGCAATGAGCAGTTCTTC CASSLEVWGNEQFF NA many TRBJ2-1 14 TRBV11-2
TGTGCCAGCAGCCACGGGGGACTAGCGTACGAGCAGTACTTC CASSHGGLAYEQYF TRBD2 NA TRBJ2-7 14 TRBV6-2/TRBV6-3
TGTGCCACCAGCATCGCAGGGGGCCACGAGCAGTACTTC CATSIAGGHEQYF TRBD1 NA TRBJ2-7 13 TRBV15
TGCAGCGTTGAAGAGGCCCTGGGGAAGCAGTTCTTC CSVEEALGKQFF NA NA TRBJ2-1 12 TRBV29-1
TGTGCCAGCAGTTACGGGCCAGAGAACACTGAAGCTTTCTTT CASSYGPENTEAFF NA many TRBJ1-1 14 TRBV6-2/TRBV6-3
TGTGCCAGCAGCCCGGGACTCAGACAAGAGACCCAGTACTTC CASSPGLRQETQYF NA many TRBJ2-5 14 TRBV7-8
TGTGCCAGCAGTGAAGGGGTCAGACCCTATGGCTACACCTTC CASSEGVRPYGYTF NA few TRBJ1-2 14 TRBV2
TGCGCCAGCAGCTTGGATCTAGCGGGGGCCCTTAGCACAGATACGCAGTATTTT CASSLDLAGALSTDTQYF TRBD2 NA TRBJ2-3 18 TRBV5-1
TGTGCCAGCAGCTTAGAGACTAGCGGGGGGCCCACATACAATGAGCAGTTCTTC CASSLETSGGPTYNEQFF TRBD2 many TRBJ2-1 18 TRBV7-3
TGTGCCAGCAGCCAAGATGGTGGCGGGGCGTCCTACGAGCAGTACTTC CASSQDGGGASYEQYF NA few TRBJ2-7 16 TRBV4-2
TGTGCCAGCAGTTTAGGGGTGGGGGCAGGGTACAATGAGCAGTTCTTC CASSLGVGAGYNEQFF NA few TRBJ2-1 16 TRBV28
TGTGCCAGCAGTTTACCCTATTTGGGGGAGTCCTACAATGAGCAGTTCTTC CASSLPYLGESYNEQFF NA few TRBJ2-1 17 TRBV12-3/TRBV12-4
TGTGCCAGCAGTTCGGACAGGGTTCTCTCTGGGGCCAACGTCCTGACTTTC CASSSDRVLSGANVLTF TRBD1 many TRBJ2-6 17 TRBV28
TGTGCCAGTAGTATGAGTGACAGGGTCATACAGCCCCAGCATTTT CASSMSDRVIQPQHF TRBD1 NA TRBJ1-5 15 TRBV19
TGTGCCAGCAGCGATGGACGAAGCAATTCACCCCTCCACTTT CASSDGRSNSPLHF NA many TRBJ1-6 14 TRBV5-5
TGTGCCAGCAGCTTCTACCAGTCTGGGGCCAACGTCCTGACTTTC CASSFYQSGANVLTF NA few TRBJ2-6 15 TRBV9
TGTGCTAGCAGCGGCGACCCTGAGGGCAATCAGCCCCAGCATTTT CASSGDPEGNQPQHF NA few TRBJ1-5 15 TRBV7-7
TGTGCCAGCAGTTTTGACAGTGCTAGCACAGATACGCAGTATTTT CASSFDSASTDTQYF NA many TRBJ2-3 15 TRBV28
TGTGCCAGCAGCCACACCGGGGTCTCCCTCATACAGGGGCTCGGGGATGAGCAGTTCTTC CASSHTGVSLIQGLGDEQFF TRBD1 NA TRBJ2-1 20 TRBV14
TGTGCCAGTCCTAGGGGACGCAGCTCCTACAATGAGCAGTTCTTC CASPRGRSSYNEQFF NA NA TRBJ2-1 15 TRBV2
TGTGCCAGCAGCTTATCTAGCGGCTCCTACGAGCAGTACTTC CASSLSSGSYEQYF TRBD2 many TRBJ2-7 14 TRBV7-9
TGTGCCAGCAGCTTAGTACGACAGGGATCCTACGAGCAGTACTTC CASSLVRQGSYEQYF TRBD1 many TRBJ2-7 15 TRBV7-2